This T cell receptor (beta chain) stems from a study of shared clonotypes between healthy human individuals. Study background: Donors consisted of two women and a few men between 18 and 49. CD4 naive and CD4 memory each took three plates per donor, while CD8 naive took two and CD8 memory one.

A remark on this clone: Antigen specificity is unknown.

Notes on the study in general: Generation probabilities of non-shared clonotypes were lower (relative to those shared by all four donors).

The germline V gene has CDR1 MNHEY and CDR2 SMNVEV (reference sequence). CDR3 length: 15 residues. Between the trimmed V and J ends, which lost 3 bases and 3 bases, there was a span of 12 bases. The assay was carried out at the deep level. Profiling relied on immunoSEQ multiplex PCR, and the TCRdb table lists in-frame clones only, not all of them. The sample yields 2 million to 2.5 million clones, 85% to 95% seen once. The sequenced material came from naive CD4+ T cells from PBMCs. Subset described: CD45RA+ positively selected. This clonotype was obtained from a man between 18 and 35 years old in good health. Some clones in this sample may be carry-over from other donors' samples. The gene calls are TRBV27 and TRBJ1-3; no firm D call. CDR3 in DNA: TGTGCCAGCAGTTTGAGCGGCGCCTTTGGAAACACCATATATTTT. Translating gives CASSLSGAFGNTIYF.